This record looks at one TCR beta chain sequence and its context. Researchers generated TCR beta cDNA from about 530 ng of total RNA, relying on a constant-region primer. Amplification in three nested multiplex PCR rounds with slightly modified ARM-PCR gave rise to TCR beta libraries. Using its own MiXCR run on the multiplex PCR reads, TCRdb lists one record per CDR3 protein. The sample holds 150,000 to 200,000 distinct CDR3 sequences; roughly 60% are singletons and the top ten take 72%. These data are taken from a study of tumor-infiltrating lymphocytes in primary liver carcinoma. Study background: Patients had primary liver carcinoma treated by surgical resection. Spanning 30 to 69 years of age, the patients were men and women.

The authors took blood RNA from unsorted whole blood and also extracted germline DNA. The specimen was peripheral blood. This TCR came from a man aged 40-49 years with primary liver carcinoma and hepatitis B virus infection.

The DNA for the CDR3 is TGTGCCAGCAGTGTTCTCCCGGGACAGAACACCGGGGAGCTGTTTTTT. It codes for CASSVLPGQNTGELFF. The chain couples TRBV6-5 to TRBJ2-2; possible D gene TRBD1, 6 bases. V lost 5 bases and J lost 1, with 14 bases in between. This CDR3 contains 16 residues. Germline V lookup: CDR1 MNHEY, CDR2 SVGAGI.